Following are 10 T cell receptor beta chains from one sample sequenced in a study of T-cell reconstitution after alpha-beta-depleted transplantation in children. Researchers prepared the TCRbeta library using unique molecular identifiers, the study reports. TCRdb passed the PCR reads through MiXCR, listing each CDR3 protein once. The data contain 580,000 or so distinct CDR3 sequences, roughly 23% of them singletons. The source was PBMCs, mostly from graft donor cells, collected 360 days after TCRalphabeta/CD19-depleted stem cell transplant. These receptors were collected from a boy under two years old who had a stem cell transplant for acute myeloid leukemia, so the T cells may come from the graft donor.

The chain joins TRBV5-1 to TRBJ2-1; TRBD2 is a possible D gene (6 bases). The germline V gene has CDR1 SGHRS and CDR2 YFSETQ. The CDR3 consists of 15 residues. Trimming took 6 bases from V and 0 from J, leaving 13 bases between them. CDR3: CASNDGGDSYNEQFF. The CDR3 nucleotides read TGCGCCAGCAACGACGGCGGGGACTCCTACAATGAGCAGTTCTTC.

This clonotype was seen repeatedly, ten times or more. V usage is TRBV20-1 and J usage is TRBJ2-3; D ambiguous. The CDR3 covers 16 residues. Germline assignment: CDR1 DFQATT and CDR2 SNEGSKA (reference sequence). V lost 1 base and J lost 2, with 16 bases in between. The CDR3 sequence is CSARGNGRAPTDTQYF. The CDR3 region has the DNA TGCAGTGCTAGAGGAAATGGTCGGGCACCCACAGATACGCAGTATTTT.

This clonotype was counted at least ten times. This chain connects TRBV20-1 to TRBJ2-7; 7 bases are a match to TRBD1. The CDR3 totals 14 residues. The germline CDR1 and CDR2 sequences are DFQATT and SNEGSKA (reference sequence). J was trimmed by 7 bases and V by 5 bases; bases with no gene match: 14. This CDR3 reads CSAAPPTTGIEQYV. The CDR3, as DNA: TGCAGTGCTGCTCCCCCAACGACAGGGATAGAGCAGTACGTC.

The V call is TRBV20-1, the J call TRBJ2-6; no reliable D call. The CDR3 consists of 15 residues. Germline loops: CDR1 DFQATT, CDR2 SNEGSKA (reference sequence). The ends were cut back, 0 bases at V and 1 base at J, with 7 bases in the middle. This chain's CDR3 is CSAREQLSGANVLTF. The CDR3 nucleotides are TGCAGTGCTAGAGAGCAACTGTCTGGGGCCAACGTCCTGACTTTC.

In its sample, this clonotype was seen many times. The rearrangement links TRBV3-1 to TRBJ2-7, with TRBD2 matching 7 bases. The J segment lost 3 bases and the V segment lost 2 bases, leaving 10 bases of the junction unmatched. CDR1 LGHDT and CDR2 YNNKEL come from the germline V gene (reference sequence). The CDR3 loop spans 16 amino acids. This CDR3 is CASSQQLALSIYEQYF. CDR3 sequence (DNA): TGTGCCAGCAGCCAACAACTAGCGCTTTCGATCTACGAGCAGTACTTC.

This chain connects TRBV28 to TRBJ2-7; TRBD1 matches 7 bases. Germline CDR1 reads MDHEN; CDR2 reads SYDVKM. The CDR3 runs 14 residues. The V gene end was trimmed by 2 bases and the J gene end by 10 bases; junction bases not matched to a gene: 11. In DNA, the CDR3 is TGTGCCAGCAGTTTAGGGACAGTTGGCGTTTCCCAGTACGTC. Amino acids: CASSLGTVGVSQYV.

This clonotype occurred many times. The CDR3 reads CASSLEGRYDTGELFF. The CDR3 DNA follows: TGCGCCAGCAGCTTGGAAGGGAGGTATGACACCGGGGAGCTGTTTTTT. V gene TRBV5-1 combines with J gene TRBJ2-2, with D possibly being TRBD2 (6 bases). Germline-derived CDR1 and CDR2 are SGHRS and YFSETQ. The length of the CDR3 is 16 residues. Trimming shortened V by 0 bases and J by 3 bases, and 12 bases separated the two germline ends.

The chain employs TRBV10-1 and TRBJ2-5; 7 nucleotides align to TRBD1. The V and J ends lost 4 bases and 0 bases, in that order; junction bases with no gene match: 5. CDR1 is WNHNN and CDR2 is SYGVQD in the germline V gene (reference sequence). The CDR3 has 15 amino acids. CDR3 loop: CASSGQGWYQETQYF. The CDR3 DNA reads as TGCGCCAGCAGTGGACAGGGTTGGTACCAAGAGACCCAGTACTTC.

In its sample, this clonotype was seen a few times. CDR3 in DNA: TGTGCCAGCAGCTCCCGGCTGGGGGACACAGATACGCAGTATTTT. Amino acids: CASSSRLGDTDTQYF. The J gene is TRBJ2-3, the V gene TRBV7-2; D is tentatively TRBD1 or TRBD2 (5 bases each). The V end was cut by 4 bases, the J end by 2 bases, with 13 bases between. The V gene's germline CDR1 is SGHTA and CDR2 FQGNSA. The CDR3 loop spans 15 amino acids.

This clonotype was recorded at least ten times. The V and J genes are TRBV12-3 or TRBV12-4 and TRBJ1-6; the D is unclear. CDR3 size: 13 residues. V was shortened by 10 bases and J by 5 bases, with 12 bases between the two germline ends. The CDR3 coding sequence is TGTGCCACCCGGACTCGGGATAATTCACCCCTCCACTTT. Amino acids: CATRTRDNSPLHF.